The 3 T cell receptor beta chains below come from one sample, sequenced in a study of T cell responses to AZD1222 COVID-19 vaccine. TCRdb's table, derived via immunoSEQ multiplex PCR, lists solely in-frame clones and lacks some. This table holds around 120,000 clones, about 89% found once. The material was peripheral blood, obtained on day 0 of AZD1222 vaccination. The source of these receptors is an adult in good health.

This clone was seen only once. The chain joins TRBV3-1 (or the pseudogene TRBV3-2) to TRBJ2-1, with 9 positions matching TRBD2. This CDR3 comprises 15 residues. V lost 7 bases and J lost 6; bases outside the gene matches: 10. The germline V gene encodes CDR1 LGHDT and CDR2 YNNKEL (reference sequence). CDR3: CASTSPAGGFNEQFF. The CDR3 DNA follows: TGTGCCAGCACCTCCCCAGCGGGAGGTTTCAATGAGCAGTTCTTC.

The chain employs TRBV6-1 and TRBJ2-7; the D gene is possibly TRBD2 (5 bases). This CDR3 is 15 amino acids long. V was clipped by 2 bases and J by 9 bases, with 20 bases between them. Germline CDR1 and CDR2: MNHNS and SASEGT. Written as DNA, the CDR3 is TGTGCCAGCAGTGAAAAGTCGGGAACCGGGGATGGGCAGTACTTC. This gives the protein CASSEKSGTGDGQYF.

This chain links TRBV21-1 with TRBJ1-4; no check of the table's D call, TRBD1, against the DNA was made. TRBV21-1 represents a pseudogene. The CDR3 covers 16 residues. The CDR3 DNA is TGTGCCAGCAGCTTCCGGACAGGGGGCCGGGGAGAAAAACTGTTTTTT. It codes for CASSFRTGGRGEKLFF.